The 18 T cell receptor beta chains below all came from one sample that was sequenced in a study of PD-L1 blockade in urothelial cancer. Time point indicated: pretreatment peripheral blood. TCRdb's table, derived via immunoSEQ multiplex PCR, lists solely in-frame clones and lacks some. The data show about 95,000 clones, almost 90% seen once. This sample comprised PBMCs, obtained around atezolizumab (anti-PD-L1) treatment. The receptors shown here come from a man aged 60 to 75 with urothelial cancer.

CDR3 coding DNA: TGTGCCAGTTCCGTCCGGGGGGGTGAAAAACTGTTTTTT. Its translation is CASSVRGGEKLFF. This rearrangement joins TRBV19 to TRBJ1-4; possibly TRBD1 for D (5 bases). V lost 8 bases to trimming and J lost 7 bases, with 14 bases between them. The CDR3 sequence is 13 residues long. Germline CDR1 reads LNHDA; CDR2 reads SQIVND (reference sequence).

The chain couples TRBV7-2 to TRBJ2-5, with 9 bases that match TRBD2. CDR3 length: 13 residues. Germline CDR1 is SGHTA and CDR2 is FQGNSA. V lost 2 bases to trimming and J lost 10 bases; unmatched junction nucleotides: 5. The CDR3 region has the DNA TGTGCCAGCAGCTTAAAACTAGCGGGTTTCCAGTACTTC. This gives the protein CASSLKLAGFQYF.

The gene calls are TRBV19 and TRBJ1-2; the D gene is possibly TRBD1 (5 bases). The V gene lost 3 bases and the J gene lost 8 bases, with 16 bases spanning the gap. Germline V gene lookup returns CDR1 LNHDA and CDR2 SQIVND (reference sequence). This CDR3 spans 14 amino acids. The CDR3 protein is CASSIPDSPLGYTF. CDR3 DNA sequence: TGTGCCAGTAGTATCCCCGACAGCCCCCTCGGCTACACCTTC.

This chain connects TRBV16 to TRBJ1-1; D unclear. V was clipped by 4 bases and J by 10 bases, with 16 bases between them. The CDR3 sequence is 13 residues long. The germline V gene encodes CDR1 KGHSY and CDR2 FQNENV. CDR3 sequence reads: CASSRDQNQVAFF. The CDR3 region has the DNA TGTGCCAGCAGCCGAGACCAAAACCAGGTAGCTTTCTTT.

This clone was seen only a few times. The chain uses TRBV25-1 and TRBJ1-1; TRBD1 might be the D (5 bases). Between the trimmed V and J ends, which lost 7 bases and 5 bases, there was a span of 17 bases. The CDR3 is 14 residues long. Per the germline V gene, CDR1 is MGHDK and CDR2 is SYGVNS. CDR3: CASMGMGGGTEAFF. The DNA of the CDR3 is TGTGCCAGCATGGGCATGGGTGGGGGGACTGAAGCTTTCTTT. The variable domain in full, with the rest retrieved from reference TRBV25-1 and TRBJ1-1, is EADIYQTPRYLVIGTGKKITLECSQTMGHDKMYWYQQDPGMELHLIHYSYGVNSTEKGDLSSESTVSRIRTEHFPLTLESARPSHTSQYLCASMGMGGGTEAFFGQGTRLTVV.

V gene TRBV5-8 combines with J gene TRBJ1-1; 8 bases map to TRBD1. Germline assignment: CDR1 SGHTS and CDR2 YDEGEE. The CDR3 totals 15 residues. J gave up 1 base and V 0 bases, and 2 bases lay outside the gene matches. CDR3 nucleotides: TGTGCCAGCAGCTTGGGGGACAGGTGGAACACTGAAGCTTTCTTT. This gives the protein CASSLGDRWNTEAFF. Variable domain in full (rest from reference TRBV5-8 and TRBJ1-1): EAGVTQSPTHLIKTRGQQATLRCSPISGHTSVYWYQQALGLGLQFLLWYDEGEERNRGNFPPRFSGRQFPNYSSELNVNALELEDSALYLCASSLGDRWNTEAFFGQGTRLTVV.

The chain carries TRBV7-2 and TRBJ2-1; 9 positions agree with TRBD2. The CDR3 has 15 residues. V trimming: 1 base; J trimming: 6 bases; junction bases outside the gene matches: 4. CDR1 and CDR2 from the germline V gene are SGHTA and FQGNSA. Written as DNA, the CDR3 is TGTGCCAGCAGCTTAGGGGTAGCGGGAGTCAATGAGCAGTTCTTC. This gives the protein CASSLGVAGVNEQFF.

The genes are TRBV19 and TRBJ2-1, with 10 bases lining up with TRBD2. CDR3 length: 15 residues. Germline assignment: CDR1 LNHDA and CDR2 SQIVND (reference sequence). J lost 6 bases, V lost 11 bases, and 13 bases had no gene match. The CDR3 region has the DNA TGTGCCGGCGGGGAGCGGGAGGGGATCCCCAATGAGCAGTTCTTC. It is translated as CAGGEREGIPNEQFF.

This clone has only one observation. This chain uses TRBV5-4 with TRBJ2-2, with TRBD2 matching over 7 bases. V lost 4 bases to trimming and J lost 6 bases; unmatched junction nucleotides: 9. Germline assignment: CDR1 SGHNT and CDR2 YYREEE (reference sequence). This CDR3 has 15 residues. The CDR3 here is CASSLMGGVAGELFF. CDR3 nucleotide sequence: TGTGCCAGCAGCCTCATGGGGGGGGTTGCCGGGGAGCTGTTTTTT.

The J gene is TRBJ2-7, the V gene TRBV7-9, with 10 nucleotides matching TRBD2. Germline V gene lookup returns CDR1 SEHNR and CDR2 FQNEAQ (reference sequence). V trimming: 5 bases; J trimming: 4 bases; junction bases outside the gene matches: 5. CDR3 length: 14 amino acids. The DNA of the CDR3 is TGTGCCAGCAGCCCGGGTAGCGGGAGGTACGAGCAGTACTTC. It codes for CASSPGSGRYEQYF.

The V and J genes are TRBV30 and TRBJ1-2; D possibly corresponds to TRBD1 (6 bases). V shed 4 bases and J shed 4 bases, with 13 bases lying between them. The CDR3 loop spans 13 amino acids. Per germline, CDR1 GTSNPN and CDR2 SVGIG (reference sequence). CDR3 bases: TGTGCCTGGAACAGGGAAAATCCCTATGGCTACACCTTC. Translation: CAWNRENPYGYTF.

The rearrangement links TRBV5-4 to TRBJ2-5; D might be TRBD1 (6 bases). Germline values: CDR1 SGHNT, CDR2 YYREEE (reference sequence). V lost 4 bases and J 2 bases, leaving 9 bases between the germline ends. The CDR3 contains 13 residues. The CDR3 reads CASSAQGQETQYF. The CDR3 coding sequence is TGTGCCAGCAGCGCACAGGGTCAAGAGACCCAGTACTTC.

The genes are TRBV28 and TRBJ1-2; TRBD1 matches at 7 bases. Germline CDR1 is MDHEN and CDR2 is SYDVKM. Trimming took 3 bases from V and 7 from J; bases not matched to a gene: 2. The CDR3 sequence is 12 residues long. Written as DNA, the CDR3 is TGTGCCAGCAGTTTGAGGGACAGTGGCTACACCTTC. Encoded protein: CASSLRDSGYTF.

The V and J genes are TRBV5-4 and TRBJ2-7, with 9 nucleotides matching TRBD2. The V gene end was trimmed by 4 bases and the J gene end by 2 bases; junction bases not matched to a gene: 13. This CDR3 comprises 17 residues. Per germline, CDR1 SGHNT and CDR2 YYREEE (reference sequence). The CDR3 region is CASSPGGVAGVPYEQYF. Here the CDR3 DNA reads TGTGCCAGCAGCCCCGGTGGAGTAGCGGGAGTCCCCTACGAGCAGTACTTC.

The CDR3 region is CASSRDRGHSQYF. For the CDR3, the DNA is TGTGCCAGCTCGAGGGACAGGGGGCATTCGCAGTATTTT. This sequence joins TRBV18 and TRBJ2-3; 12 bases line up with TRBD1. CDR1 KGHSH and CDR2 LQKENI come from the germline V gene. Trimming took 6 bases from V and 10 from J; bases not matched to a gene: 5. The CDR3 sequence is 13 residues long.

This chain connects TRBV7-9 to TRBJ2-5; no clear D. The CDR3 totals 14 residues. Germline V CDR1 and CDR2: SEHNR, FQNEAQ (reference sequence). V lost 1 base and J lost 3, with 9 bases in between. Here the CDR3 reads CASSLVTSEETQYF. Here the CDR3 DNA reads TGTGCCAGCAGCTTAGTGACTTCGGAAGAGACCCAGTACTTC.

The CDR3 sequence is CSGGLDTEAFF. As DNA, the CDR3 is TGCAGCGGGGGCCTTGACACTGAAGCTTTCTTT. The V and J genes are TRBV29-1 and TRBJ1-1, with D perhaps TRBD1 (5 bases). The CDR3 length is 11 residues. Germline lookup yields CDR1 SQVTM and CDR2 ANQGSEA. Trimming stripped 7 bases from V and 3 bases from J, with 9 bases between.

The chain has TRBV7-2 and TRBJ2-1, with 7 bases identical to TRBD1. Per germline, CDR1 SGHTA and CDR2 FQGNSA. The CDR3 consists of 13 residues. J was trimmed by 9 bases and V by 4 bases; bases with no gene match: 6. The CDR3 DNA reads TGTGCCAGCAGCTACCATACAGGGGCTGAGCAGTTCTTC. Its protein is CASSYHTGAEQFF.